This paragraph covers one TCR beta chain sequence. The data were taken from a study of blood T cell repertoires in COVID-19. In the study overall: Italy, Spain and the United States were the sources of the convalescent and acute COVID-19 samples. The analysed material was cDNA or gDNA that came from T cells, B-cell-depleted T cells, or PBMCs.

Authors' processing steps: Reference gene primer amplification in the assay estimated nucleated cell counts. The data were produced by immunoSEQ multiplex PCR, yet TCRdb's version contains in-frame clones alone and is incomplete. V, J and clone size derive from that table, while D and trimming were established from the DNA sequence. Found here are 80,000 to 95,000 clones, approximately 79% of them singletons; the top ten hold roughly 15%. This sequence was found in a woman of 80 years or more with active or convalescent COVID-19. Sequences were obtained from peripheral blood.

CDR3 sequence reads: CASSLLAGGRSSYEQYF. In DNA, the CDR3 is TGTGCCAGCAGCTTACTAGCGGGAGGGCGGAGCTCCTACGAGCAGTACTTC. The genes are TRBV7-6 and TRBJ2-7; the match to TRBD2 covers 12 bases. CDR3 size: 17 residues. Germline CDR1 is SGHVS and CDR2 is FNYEAQ. The V gene end was trimmed by 2 bases and the J gene end by 0 bases; junction bases not matched to a gene: 5.